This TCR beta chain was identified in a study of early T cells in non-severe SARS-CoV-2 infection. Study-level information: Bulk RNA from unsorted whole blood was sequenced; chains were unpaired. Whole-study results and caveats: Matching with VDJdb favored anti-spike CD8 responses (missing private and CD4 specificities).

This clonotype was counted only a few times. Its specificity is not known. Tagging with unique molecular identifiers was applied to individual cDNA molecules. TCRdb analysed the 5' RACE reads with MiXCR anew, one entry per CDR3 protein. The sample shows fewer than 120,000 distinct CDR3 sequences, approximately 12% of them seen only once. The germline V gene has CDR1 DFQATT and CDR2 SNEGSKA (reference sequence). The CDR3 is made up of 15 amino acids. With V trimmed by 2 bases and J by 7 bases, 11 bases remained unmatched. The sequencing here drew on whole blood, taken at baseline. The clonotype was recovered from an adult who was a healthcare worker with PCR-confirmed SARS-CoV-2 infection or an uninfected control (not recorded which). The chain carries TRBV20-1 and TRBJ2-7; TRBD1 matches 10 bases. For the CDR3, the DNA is TGCAGTGCTAGATACGGCCGGGACAGGGGTGAGGAGCAGTACTTC. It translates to CSARYGRDRGEEQYF.